These T cell receptor beta chains were read from a single sample in a study of blood T cell repertoires in COVID-19. The assay was immunoSEQ multiplex PCR, and TCRdb's table has in-frame clones only and misses some. The sample carries 200,000 to 300,000 clones, around 86% recorded once. The sample was peripheral blood. The receptor set was obtained from a woman aged 55-70 years with COVID-19, enrolled during active disease. CDR3s include the opening cysteine and the closing phenylalanine or tryptophan. The D gene is left open where the match is weak. Expanded clones get a size class; other rows say once, few or many, or leave the size out.

D,J,V,size,DNA,CDR3
TRBD2,TRBJ2-3,TRBV18,NA,TGTGCCAGCTCACCACGGACTAGCGGTATCACAGATACGCAGTATTTT,CASSPRTSGITDTQYF
NA,TRBJ1-2,TRBV5-1,NA,TGCGCCAGCAGCTTGGATCTTTTCGGGGGAAACTATGGCTACACCTTC,CASSLDLFGGNYGYTF
TRBD2,TRBJ2-7,TRBV27,once,TGTGCCAGCAGTCCTCTAGCGGCCTCGTTCGTGTACTTC,CASSPLAASFVYF
TRBD2,TRBJ2-7,TRBV5-4,NA,TGTGCCAGCAGCCCCGGACTAGCGGCCAGCTCCTACGAGCAGTACTTC,CASSPGLAASSYEQYF
TRBD1,TRBJ1-4,TRBV4-2,NA,TGTGCCAGCAGCCAAAGCCGTTCGGGGACAGGAGATGAAAAACTGTTTTTT,CASSQSRSGTGDEKLFF
NA,TRBJ2-1,TRBV3-1/TRBV3-2,NA,TGTGCCAGCAGCCAAGAGCGGGCCTACAATGAGCAGTTCTTC,CASSQERAYNEQFF
TRBD2,TRBJ2-1,TRBV5-1,once,TGCGCCAGCAGCTTGGTAGGCGGGAGTAGCTTCAATGAGCAGTTCTTC,CASSLVGGSSFNEQFF
TRBD2,TRBJ2-7,TRBV4-2,NA,TGTGCCAGCAGCCAAGCCATAGCGGCCGGGGGGAGCGACGAGCAGTACTTC,CASSQAIAAGGSDEQYF
NA,TRBJ1-5,TRBV3-1/TRBV3-2,NA,TGTGCCAGCAGCCCCCATTTGCGACAGATTAGCAATCAGCCCCAGCATTTT,CASSPHLRQISNQPQHF
TRBD2,TRBJ2-1,TRBV9,NA,TGTGCCAGCAGCGTAGCTAGTGGGGGACTAGCCTACAATGAGCAGTTCTTC,CASSVASGGLAYNEQFF
TRBD1,TRBJ2-5,TRBV5-1,NA,TGCGCCAGCAGCTTGGTTGGGACAGTCCAAGAGACCCAGTACTTC,CASSLVGTVQETQYF
TRBD1,TRBJ1-1,TRBV19,NA,TGTGCCAGTAGTTCGGGACAGGGAATCGGGCAACGAACTGAAGCTTTCTTT,CASSSGQGIGQRTEAFF
TRBD1,TRBJ2-6,TRBV6-2/TRBV6-3,NA,TGTGCCAGCAGTTACTCGGGACAGCTGGGGTCCCCTGGGGCCAACGTCCTGACTTTC,CASSYSGQLGSPGANVLTF
NA,TRBJ1-2,TRBV18,NA,TGTGCCAGCTCAAAGCGGGACTATGGCTACACCTTC,CASSKRDYGYTF
NA,TRBJ2-6,TRBV5-3,once,TGTGCCAGAAGCTTACGGGTTTTCCGAGACAGGTTTTCTGGGGCCAACGTCCTGACTTTC,CARSLRVFRDRFSGANVLTF
TRBD2,TRBJ2-7,TRBV6-4,once,TGTGCCAGCAGTGAAACTAGCGGGCAAGCCTACGAGCAGTACTTC,CASSETSGQAYEQYF
TRBD2,TRBJ2-3,TRBV4-2,NA,TGTGCCAGCAGCCAAGTCCGCTCGAGCGGGAGAACAGATACGCAGTATTTT,CASSQVRSSGRTDTQYF
TRBD2,TRBJ2-2,TRBV11-3,NA,TGTGCCAGCAGCTTACGGGTAGCGGGGGTGCCTACCGGGGAGCTGTTTTTT,CASSLRVAGVPTGELFF
TRBD1,TRBJ1-2,TRBV6-5,once,TGTGCCAGCAGAACGAGGGCCGGGACAGCCTATGGCTACACCTTC,CASRTRAGTAYGYTF
TRBD1,TRBJ2-7,TRBV7-9,NA,TGTGCCAGCAGACGTCTCGGGACAGGGGGCGACGAGCAGTACTTC,CASRRLGTGGDEQYF
NA,TRBJ2-7,TRBV19,NA,TGTGCCAGTGCCGTCGTCGGTGGAGTAGCGGCTTTCAGCTCCTACGAGCAGTACTTC,CASAVVGGVAAFSSYEQYF
NA,TRBJ2-5,TRBV4-3,NA,TGCGCCAGCAGCCGTAACAGAGAGACCCAGTACTTC,CASSRNRETQYF
TRBD1,TRBJ2-2,TRBV7-3,NA,TGTGCCAGCAGCTTATTTGACAGGGCGAACACCGGGGAGCTGTTTTTT,CASSLFDRANTGELFF
TRBD2,TRBJ2-7,TRBV7-8,NA,TGTGCCAGCAGCCTAAGGACTAGCGGGAGAAGGTACGAGCAGTACTTC,CASSLRTSGRRYEQYF
NA,TRBJ2-7,TRBV4-2,NA,TGTGCCAGCAGCCTCCAGGCCGGAGCCGCCGACAGGTCCTCCTACGAGCAGTACTTC,CASSLQAGAADRSSYEQYF
TRBD2,TRBJ2-2,TRBV7-3,NA,TGTGCCAGCAGCTTAACCCCGGGACTAGGAATGGCCGGGGAGCTGTTTTTT,CASSLTPGLGMAGELFF
NA,TRBJ1-5,TRBV6-5,NA,TGTGCCAGCAGTCGGGGGGAAGGAGGGCCCCAGCATTTT,CASSRGEGGPQHF
TRBD1,TRBJ2-1,TRBV7-8,NA,TGTGCCAGCAGCCGGGGACAGGGGTTTGGTGAGCAGTTCTTC,CASSRGQGFGEQFF
NA,TRBJ2-7,TRBV27,NA,TGTGCCAGCAGTTCCTCAGGGTTTACCTACGAGCAGTACTTC,CASSSSGFTYEQYF
TRBD1,TRBJ2-1,TRBV5-1,NA,TGCGCCAGCAGCTTGGCCAGGGGGAGAAATGAGCAGTTCTTC,CASSLARGRNEQFF
TRBD2,TRBJ2-2,TRBV7-9,NA,TGTGCCAGCAGCACCGGAGCGGGAGGTTTTCTTGACGGGGAGCTGTTTTTT,CASSTGAGGFLDGELFF
TRBD1,TRBJ1-5,TRBV11-2,NA,TGTGCCAGCAGCTTAGGGCAGGGGGCTAGCGGAGGCCAGCCCCAGCATTTT,CASSLGQGASGGQPQHF
TRBD1,TRBJ1-5,TRBV30,NA,TGTGCCTGGAGTGTCGGGACAGGGGGCGCAAAGAGGGATCAGCCCCAGCATTTT,CAWSVGTGGAKRDQPQHF